The T cell receptor (beta chain) under discussion was sequenced for a study of T cell changes during pregnancy in multiple sclerosis. The table came from immunoSEQ multiplex PCR; TCRdb's copy has only in-frame clones and leaves some out. The sample lists 75,000 to 100,000 clones, less than 95% occurring once. CDR1 and CDR2 (germline): SQVTM, ANQGSEA. Trimming took off 7 bases at V and 5 bases at J, with 17 bases between the two ends. The CDR3 contains 13 residues. The rearrangement joins TRBV29-1 to TRBJ2-5; maybe TRBD2 (5 bases). The sequences come from peripheral blood, collected in the second trimester of pregnancy. The receptor's source is a female donor in good health, enrolled as a control in a pregnancy study. CDR3 sequence reads: CSAGITLGETQYF. CDR3 nucleotide sequence: TGCAGCGCCGGGATCACCCTGGGGGAGACCCAGTACTTC.